This T cell receptor beta chain was sequenced in a study of shared clonotypes between healthy human individuals. This CDR3 has 12 residues. Germline loops: CDR1 MNHEY, CDR2 SMNVEV (reference sequence). V was cut by 4 bases and J by 6 bases, with 9 bases left in between. CD8 cells classed as naive were CD45RO-negative and positively selected for CCR7, excluding terminally differentiated effector memory CD45RA+ cells. Per the original data handling: For the immunoSEQ data, sequences were junction-only without quality scores, so filtering differed. The table came from immunoSEQ multiplex PCR; TCRdb's copy has only in-frame clones and leaves some out. The DNA gave D and trimming, while V, J and clone size come from that table. Here the sample spans under 2,000,000 clones, approximately 94% being singletons.

Sequencing was done on a sample of naive CD8+ T cells sorted from blood. The V call is TRBV27, the J call TRBJ1-2; no clear D. The origin of this receptor is a man aged 18 to 29 in good health. DNA of the CDR3: TGTGCCAGCAGTTCCGCGGCGCATGGCTACACCTTC. Its translation: CASSSAAHGYTF.